This TCR beta chain appears in the sequencing data of a study of blood T cells in healthy people across ages. This CDR3 has 17 amino acids. Using a J-beta primer mix together with a sample-barcoded 5' primer, a second PCR was run for about 6 to 12 cycles. TCRdb re-derived calls from the 5' RACE reads in MiXCR, one entry per CDR3 protein. This sample has 550,000 to 700,000 distinct CDR3 sequences, with approximately 25% found just once. Details on this clonotype: Its antigen is unidentified. Its ends do not fully match the called genes, so a read error is possible.

Study conclusions and caveats: Possibly confounding the expanded clonotype changes was the fact that donor CMV status was unknown.

Input material: blood. This chain joins TRBV12-3 or TRBV12-4 and TRBJ2-1, with 9 bases fitting TRBD1. The DNA end is more similar to TRBJ2-5, so the J call may be wrong. This receptor was taken from a woman between 65 and 79 years old in good health. CDR3 DNA sequence: TGTGCCAGCAGTTTAATTGGACAGGGGCGTAGTGGAGAGGCCCAGTACTTC. Its protein is CASSLIGQGRSGEAQYF.